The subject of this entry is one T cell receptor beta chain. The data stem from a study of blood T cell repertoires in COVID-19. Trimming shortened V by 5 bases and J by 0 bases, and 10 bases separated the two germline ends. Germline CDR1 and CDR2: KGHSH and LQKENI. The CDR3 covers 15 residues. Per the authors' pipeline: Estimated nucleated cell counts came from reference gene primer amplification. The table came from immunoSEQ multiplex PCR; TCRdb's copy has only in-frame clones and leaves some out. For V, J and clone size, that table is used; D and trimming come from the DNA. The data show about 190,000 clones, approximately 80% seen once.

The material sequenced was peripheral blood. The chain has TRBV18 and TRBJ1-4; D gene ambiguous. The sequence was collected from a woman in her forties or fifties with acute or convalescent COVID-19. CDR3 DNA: TGTGCCAGCTCAGGGCGGGAGACAACTAATGAAAAACTGTTTTTT. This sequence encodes CASSGRETTNEKLFF.